This T cell receptor (beta chain) was sequenced during a study of T cell responses to AZD1222 COVID-19 vaccine. Findings of the study overall: Among the donors, most were white British and more were female, and clonal diversity was possibly underestimated. Spike as a whole was targeted by vaccine-associated CD4 TCRs, dominant at 160-218 and 743-854. A reported finding is that nearly half of spike-specific TCRs target unmutated variant regions.

Germline CDR1 SGHTA, CDR2 FQGNSA. This CDR3 spans 15 amino acids. Trimming removed 1 base at V and 4 bases at J, with 11 bases between. TCRdb's table, derived via immunoSEQ multiplex PCR, lists solely in-frame clones and lacks some. The sample includes some 120,000 clones, roughly 90% seen only once; the top ten take roughly 4.5%. With regard to this clone: Its antigen is unknown.

The sequence was obtained from an adult in good health. Sequences were derived from peripheral blood, sampled on day 0 of AZD1222 vaccination. The chain combines TRBV7-2 with TRBJ2-1, with D perhaps TRBD1 (6 bases). Here the CDR3 DNA reads TGTGCCAGCAGCTTAGTTTGGACAGAGTACAATGAGCAGTTCTTC. Translated, it gives CASSLVWTEYNEQFF.